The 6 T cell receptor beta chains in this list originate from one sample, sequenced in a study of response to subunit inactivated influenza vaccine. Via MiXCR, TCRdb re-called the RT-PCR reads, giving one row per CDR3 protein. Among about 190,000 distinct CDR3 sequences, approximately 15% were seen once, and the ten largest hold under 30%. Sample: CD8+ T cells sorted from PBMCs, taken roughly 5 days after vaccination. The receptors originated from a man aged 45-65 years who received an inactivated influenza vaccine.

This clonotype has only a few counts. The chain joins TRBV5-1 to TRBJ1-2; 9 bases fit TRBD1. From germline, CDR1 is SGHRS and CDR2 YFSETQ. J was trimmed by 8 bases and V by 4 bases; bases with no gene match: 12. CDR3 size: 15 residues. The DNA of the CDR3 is TGCGCCAGCAGCGAACACCCCGGGGACAGGGCGGGCTACACCTTC. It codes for CASSEHPGDRAGYTF.

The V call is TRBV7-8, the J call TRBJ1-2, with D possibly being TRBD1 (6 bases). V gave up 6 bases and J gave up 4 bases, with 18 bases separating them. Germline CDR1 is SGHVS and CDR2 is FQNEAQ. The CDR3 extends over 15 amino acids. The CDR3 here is CASSIQGWGSYGYTF. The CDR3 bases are TGTGCCAGCAGTATACAGGGTTGGGGTTCCTATGGCTACACCTTC.

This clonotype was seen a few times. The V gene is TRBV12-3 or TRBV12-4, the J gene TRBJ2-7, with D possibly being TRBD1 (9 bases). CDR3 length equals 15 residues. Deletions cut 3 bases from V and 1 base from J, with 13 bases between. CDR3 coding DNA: TGTGCCAGCAGTTTTAGCGGGACAGGGTCCTACGAGCAGTACTTC. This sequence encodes CASSFSGTGSYEQYF.

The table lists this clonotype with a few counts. CDR3 sequence: CASSQDRGVTNEKLFF. Here the CDR3 DNA reads TGCGCCAGCAGCCAAGATCGGGGTGTAACTAATGAAAAACTGTTTTTT. The chain carries TRBV4-1 and TRBJ1-4; D unresolved. Between the trimmed V and J ends, which lost 0 bases and 1 base, there was a span of 9 bases. CDR1 and CDR2 from the germline V gene are MGHRA and YSYEKL. The CDR3 loop spans 16 amino acids.

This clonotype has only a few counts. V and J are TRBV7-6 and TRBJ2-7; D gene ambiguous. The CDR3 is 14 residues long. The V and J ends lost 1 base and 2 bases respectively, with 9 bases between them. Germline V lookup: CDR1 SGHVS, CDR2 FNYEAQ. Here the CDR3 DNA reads TGTGCCAGCAGCTTAGATCGCATTACCTACGAGCAGTACTTC. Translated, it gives CASSLDRITYEQYF. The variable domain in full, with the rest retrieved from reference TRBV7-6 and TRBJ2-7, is GAGVSQSPRYKVTKRGQDVALRCDPISGHVSLYWYRQALGQGPEFLTYFNYEAQQDKSGLPNDRFSAERPEGSISTLTIQRTEQRDSAMYRCASSLDRITYEQYFGPGTRLTVT.

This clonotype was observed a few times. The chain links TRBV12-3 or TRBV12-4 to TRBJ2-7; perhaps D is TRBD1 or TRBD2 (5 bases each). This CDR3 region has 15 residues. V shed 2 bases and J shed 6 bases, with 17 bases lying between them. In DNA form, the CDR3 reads TGTGCCAGCAGTTTAAACCCCCCTTCGGGGACCGAGCAGTACTTC. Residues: CASSLNPPSGTEQYF.